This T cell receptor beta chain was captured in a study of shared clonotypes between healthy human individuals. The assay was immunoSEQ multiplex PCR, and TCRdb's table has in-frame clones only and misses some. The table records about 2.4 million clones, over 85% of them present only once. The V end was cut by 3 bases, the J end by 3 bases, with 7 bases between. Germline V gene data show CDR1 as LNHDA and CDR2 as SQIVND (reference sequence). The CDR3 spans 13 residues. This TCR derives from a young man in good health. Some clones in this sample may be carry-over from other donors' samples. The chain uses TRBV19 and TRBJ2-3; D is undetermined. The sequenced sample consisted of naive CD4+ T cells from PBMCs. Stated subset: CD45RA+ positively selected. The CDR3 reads CASSMQVTDTQYF. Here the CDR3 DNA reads TGTGCCAGTAGTATGCAGGTGACAGATACGCAGTATTTT.